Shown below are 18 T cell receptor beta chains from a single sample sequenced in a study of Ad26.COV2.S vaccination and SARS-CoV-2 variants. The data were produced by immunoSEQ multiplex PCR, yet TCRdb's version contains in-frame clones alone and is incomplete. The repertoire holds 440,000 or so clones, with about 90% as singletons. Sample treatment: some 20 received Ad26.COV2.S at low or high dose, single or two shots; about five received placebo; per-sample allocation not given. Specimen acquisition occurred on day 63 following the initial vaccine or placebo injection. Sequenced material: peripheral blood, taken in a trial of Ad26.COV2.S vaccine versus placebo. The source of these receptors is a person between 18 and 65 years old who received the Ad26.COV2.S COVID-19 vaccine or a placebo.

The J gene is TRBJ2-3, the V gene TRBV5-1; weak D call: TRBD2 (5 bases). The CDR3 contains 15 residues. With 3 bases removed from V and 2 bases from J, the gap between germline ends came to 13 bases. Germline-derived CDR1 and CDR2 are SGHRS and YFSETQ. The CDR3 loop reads CASSSSSRVTDTQYF. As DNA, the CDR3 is TGCGCCAGCAGCTCCTCCTCGCGGGTCACAGATACGCAGTATTTT.

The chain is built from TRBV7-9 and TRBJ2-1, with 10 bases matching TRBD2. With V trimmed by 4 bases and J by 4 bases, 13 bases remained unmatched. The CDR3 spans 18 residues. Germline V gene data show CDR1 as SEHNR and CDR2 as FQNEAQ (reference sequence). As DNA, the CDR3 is TGTGCCAGCAGCTCTATAAGGGCCCGGACTAGCGGTTACAATGAGCAGTTCTTC. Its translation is CASSSIRARTSGYNEQFF.

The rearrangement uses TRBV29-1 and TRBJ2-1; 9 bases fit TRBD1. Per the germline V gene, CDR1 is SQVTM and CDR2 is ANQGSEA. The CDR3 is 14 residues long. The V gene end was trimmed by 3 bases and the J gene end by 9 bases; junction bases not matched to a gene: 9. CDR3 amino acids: CSVDEQGALVEQFF. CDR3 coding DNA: TGCAGCGTTGATGAACAGGGGGCGCTTGTTGAGCAGTTCTTC.

DNA of the CDR3: TGCGCCAGCAGCTTGGTTGAGAACTATGGCTACACCTTC. Translated: CASSLVENYGYTF. This rearrangement joins TRBV5-1 to TRBJ1-2; D is uncertain. The CDR3 consists of 13 residues. V gave up 0 bases and J gave up 2 bases, with 5 bases separating them. Germline loops: CDR1 SGHRS, CDR2 YFSETQ.

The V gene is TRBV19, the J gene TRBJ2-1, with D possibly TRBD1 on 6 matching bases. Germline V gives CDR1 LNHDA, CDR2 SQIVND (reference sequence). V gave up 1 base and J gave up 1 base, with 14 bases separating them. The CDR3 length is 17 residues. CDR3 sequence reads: CASSIVGLGGSYNEQFF. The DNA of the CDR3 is TGTGCCAGTAGTATAGTTGGGCTAGGGGGATCCTACAATGAGCAGTTCTTC.

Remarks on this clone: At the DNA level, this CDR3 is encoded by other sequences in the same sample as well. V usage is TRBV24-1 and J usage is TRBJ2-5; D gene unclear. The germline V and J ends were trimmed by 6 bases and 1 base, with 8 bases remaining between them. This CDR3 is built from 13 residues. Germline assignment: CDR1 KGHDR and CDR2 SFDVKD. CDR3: CATSRAAQETQYF. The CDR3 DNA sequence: TGTGCCACCAGTCGGGCAGCCCAAGAGACCCAGTACTTC.

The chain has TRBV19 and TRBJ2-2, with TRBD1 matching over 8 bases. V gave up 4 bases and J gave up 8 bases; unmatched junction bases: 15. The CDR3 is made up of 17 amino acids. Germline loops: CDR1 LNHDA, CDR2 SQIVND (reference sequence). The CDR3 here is CASSTPGQGAFFGELFF. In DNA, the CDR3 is TGTGCCAGTAGTACGCCAGGGCAGGGGGCTTTCTTTGGGGAGCTGTTTTTT.

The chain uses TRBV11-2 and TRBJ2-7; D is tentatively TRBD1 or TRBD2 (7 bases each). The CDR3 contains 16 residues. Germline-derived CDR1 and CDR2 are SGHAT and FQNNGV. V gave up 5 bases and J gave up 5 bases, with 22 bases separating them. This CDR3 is CASSTTTRGGGHEQYF. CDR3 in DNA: TGTGCCAGCAGCACCACCACCAGGGGGGGAGGTCACGAGCAGTACTTC.

CDR3 sequence (DNA): TGTGCCAGCAGTTTATCTAAACCGCCTTACGAGCAGTACTTC. This codes for CASSLSKPPYEQYF. The chain links TRBV28 to TRBJ2-7; D gene ambiguous. CDR3 length: 14 residues. V was clipped by 1 base and J by 4 bases, with 11 bases between them. Germline assignment: CDR1 MDHEN and CDR2 SYDVKM.

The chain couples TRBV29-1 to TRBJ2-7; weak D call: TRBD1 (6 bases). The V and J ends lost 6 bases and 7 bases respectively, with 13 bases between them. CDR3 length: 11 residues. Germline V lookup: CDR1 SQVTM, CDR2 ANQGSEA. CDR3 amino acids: CSVRTAREQYF. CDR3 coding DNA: TGCAGCGTCCGGACAGCGAGGGAGCAGTACTTC.

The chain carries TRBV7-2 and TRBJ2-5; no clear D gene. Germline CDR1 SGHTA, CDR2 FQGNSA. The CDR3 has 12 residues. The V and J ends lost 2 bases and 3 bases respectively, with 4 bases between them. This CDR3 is CASSLKKETQYF. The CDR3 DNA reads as TGTGCCAGCAGCTTAAAAAAAGAGACCCAGTACTTC.

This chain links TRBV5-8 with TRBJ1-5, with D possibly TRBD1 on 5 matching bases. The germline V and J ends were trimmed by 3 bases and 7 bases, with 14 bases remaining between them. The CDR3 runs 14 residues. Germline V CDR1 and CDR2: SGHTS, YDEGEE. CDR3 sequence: CASSWGGGSQPQHF. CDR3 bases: TGTGCCAGCAGCTGGGGTGGGGGTAGCCAGCCCCAGCATTTT.

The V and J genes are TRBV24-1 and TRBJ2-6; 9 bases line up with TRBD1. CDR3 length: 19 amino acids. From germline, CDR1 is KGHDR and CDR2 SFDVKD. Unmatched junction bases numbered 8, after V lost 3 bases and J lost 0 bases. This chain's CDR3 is CATSDAPGQGLSGANVLTF. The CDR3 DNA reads TGTGCCACCAGTGATGCCCCGGGACAGGGCCTCTCTGGGGCCAACGTCCTGACTTTC.

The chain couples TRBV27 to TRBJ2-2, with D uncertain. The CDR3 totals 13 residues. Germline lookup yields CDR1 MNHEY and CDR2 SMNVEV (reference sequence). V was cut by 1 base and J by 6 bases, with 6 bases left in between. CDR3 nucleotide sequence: TGTGCCAGCAGTTTATACGGCCCCGGGGAGCTGTTTTTT. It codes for CASSLYGPGELFF.

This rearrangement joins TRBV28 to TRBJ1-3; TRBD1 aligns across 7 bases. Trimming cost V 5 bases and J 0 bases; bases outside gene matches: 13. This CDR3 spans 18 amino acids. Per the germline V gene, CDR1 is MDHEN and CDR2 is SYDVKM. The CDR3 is CASSRRTGTVLSGNTIYF. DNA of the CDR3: TGTGCCAGCAGTCGCCGGACAGGAACGGTCCTCTCTGGAAACACCATATATTTT.

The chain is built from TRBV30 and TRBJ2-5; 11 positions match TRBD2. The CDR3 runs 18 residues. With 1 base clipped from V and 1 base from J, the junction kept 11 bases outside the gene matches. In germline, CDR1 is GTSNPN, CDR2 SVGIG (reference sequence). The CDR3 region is CAWSGELAGGGSQETQYF. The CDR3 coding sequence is TGTGCCTGGAGTGGGGAGCTAGCGGGAGGCGGGTCCCAAGAGACCCAGTACTTC.

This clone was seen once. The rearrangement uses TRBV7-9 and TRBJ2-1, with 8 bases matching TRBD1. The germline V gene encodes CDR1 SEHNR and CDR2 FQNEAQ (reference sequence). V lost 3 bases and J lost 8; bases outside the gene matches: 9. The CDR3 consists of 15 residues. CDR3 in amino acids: CASSFSETGAHEQFF. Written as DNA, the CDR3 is TGTGCCAGCAGCTTTTCGGAGACAGGGGCCCATGAGCAGTTCTTC.

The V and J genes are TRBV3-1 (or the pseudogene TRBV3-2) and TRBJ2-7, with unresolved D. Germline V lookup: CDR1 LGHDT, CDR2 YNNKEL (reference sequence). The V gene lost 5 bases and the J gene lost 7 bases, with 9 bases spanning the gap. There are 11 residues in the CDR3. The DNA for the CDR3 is TGTGCCAGCAGCTTCCCACGAGAGCAGTACTTC. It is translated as CASSFPREQYF.